This TCR beta chain is drawn from a study of CD4 T cells in lung cancer (dated by TCRdb to about 2019). Background for the entire study: The study screened blood T cells of NSCLC patients for responses to candidate mutation-encoded neoepitopes and isolated neoantigen-specific CD4+ T-cell clones and TCRs. The patients who underwent resection had lung adenocarcinoma or squamous cell carcinoma, were aged 60 to 69 when blood was donated, and were mostly former smokers. Before blood donation, treatments including platinum chemotherapy had been received by the patients, and nivolumab or pembrolizumab had been received by some of the patients. Tumor and non-adjacent lung tissue were obtained from several patients undergoing curative-intent resections for stage I-III non-small cell lung cancer. TCRB deep sequencing tracked the frequency of neoantigen-specific clonotypes in tumor resections, non-adjacent lung and cultured T-cell products. Here is what the overall study found, with its caveats: Some blood-derived responses might reflect in vitro priming of naive T cells or cross-reactivity rather than memory responses to the cancer.

Taken from the germline V gene, the CDR1 and CDR2 loops are SQVTM and ANQGSEA. From its cysteine to its phenylalanine, the CDR3 spans 14 amino acids. The read is trimmed to its CDR3 DNA, 42 bases read in frame from base 1. The V and J ends are trimmed by 8 bases and 3 bases, leaving 19 bases between them. Notes on this clone: Its binding antigen is unknown. Per-nucleotide qualities are absent, and no much larger clonotype sits a single base away.

Libraries were made using the immunoSEQ multiplex PCR assay. DNA was isolated using Qiagen DNeasy or QIAamp micro DNA kits, and TCRB was sequenced using the Adaptive Biotechnology human TCRB sequencing kit. Sequencing of TCRB libraries was performed on an Illumina MiSeq. As for how the authors treated the data: The kit provider's software was used to analyze TCRB sequence data, and Fisher's exact test was used to test clonotype templates for tumor enrichment. TCRdb took this table from immuneACCESS and kept in-frame rearrangements with V and J called. Such tables lack part of the clones; where checked against another copy, unresolved V genes explain under half of the gap, and the rest is unexplained. Clone size and V and J calls were adopted from that table, with D and trimming inferred from the DNA. The sample table holds under 6,000 clones, of which just under 75% were seen once. The biggest ten clones account for around a sixth of the sample.

The rearranged segments are TRBV29-1 and TRBJ2-5, with TRBD2 perhaps the D gene, on 5 matching bases. The TCR sequence derives from a man aged 55 to 70 with non-small cell lung cancer. Sequenced input: lung tumor tissue. This receptor carries the CDR3 CSSNGPLAKETQYF. The DNA reads as follows: TGCAGCTCTAATGGTCCGTTAGCGAAAGAGACCCAGTACTTC.